Listed below are T cell receptor beta chains from one sample, sequenced in a study of CD8+CD57+ T cells in acquired aplastic anemia. TCRdb used MiXCR to reprocess the reads, holding one entry per CDR3 protein. The table records some 140,000 distinct CDR3 sequences, less than 60% of them present only once. Material for sequencing was sorted CD4+, CD8+, or CD8+CD57+ T cells (not recorded which) from PBMCs. The receptor source for this set is a human donor with aplastic anemia. The CDR3 runs from the conserved cysteine through the conserved F or W. D genes are given only for firm matches. Size tells how often a clone was seen (once, few, many) or the class of an expanded clone, and some rows leave it out.

v_gene	d_gene	j_gene	len	abundance	CDR3aa	CDR3nt
TRBV2	TRBD1	TRBJ1-3	18	many	CASSEVGGQLHSGNTIYF	TGTGCCAGCAGTGAAGTAGGGGGACAGCTACACTCTGGAAACACCATATATTTT
TRBV13	TRBD1	TRBJ1-1	15	.	CASSLDQGGTTEAFF	TGTGCCAGCAGCTTAGACCAGGGGGGGACCACTGAAGCTTTCTTT
TRBV10-1	.	TRBJ1-5	16	.	CATRAWRVGCNQPQHF	TGCGCCACCAGGGCGTGGAGGGTAGGGTGCAATCAGCCCCAGCATTTT
TRBV7-9	.	TRBJ2-7	15	.	CASSLGRETIHEQYF	TGTGCCAGCAGCTTGGGTAGGGAAACGATTCACGAGCAGTACTTC
TRBV4-1	TRBD1	TRBJ1-2	15	many	CASSQGTGGGYGYTF	TGCGCCAGCAGCCAAGGGACAGGGGGCGGCTATGGCTACACCTTC
TRBV7-3	.	TRBJ1-3	13	.	CASSLRTGNTIYF	TGTGCTAGCAGCCTAAGGACTGGAAACACCATATATTTT
TRBV7-9	.	TRBJ1-6	15	.	CASSLGGGDNSPLHF	TGTGCCAGCAGCTTAGGCGGGGGCGATAATTCACCCCTCCACTTT
TRBV20-1	.	TRBJ2-6	11	few	CSALLRADLTF	TGCAGTGCCCTCCTCCGGGCAGACCTGACTTTC
TRBV20-1	.	TRBJ1-2	14	.	CSAYRGERGYGYTF	TGCAGTGCCTACCGGGGCGAGCGGGGCTATGGCTACACCTTC
TRBV25-1	.	TRBJ2-1	15	.	CASRGGGVSYNEQFF	TGTGCCAGCAGAGGGGGCGGGGTTTCCTACAATGAGCAGTTCTTC
TRBV20-1	TRBD2	TRBJ2-7	12	.	CSARLAGYEQYF	TGCAGTGCTAGACTAGCGGGCTACGAGCAGTACTTC
TRBV24-1	.	TRBJ1-2	14	.	CATQRGTGDYGYTF	TGTGCCACCCAGAGGGGGACCGGAGACTATGGCTACACCTTC
TRBV7-2	.	TRBJ2-5	15	many	CASSFQGFWGETQYF	TGTGCCAGCAGCTTCCAGGGATTTTGGGGAGAGACCCAGTACTTC
TRBV5-8	.	TRBJ2-7	14	.	CASSSDSLSYEQYF	TGTGCCAGCAGCTCGGACAGTTTATCCTACGAGCAGTACTTC
TRBV24-1	.	TRBJ1-4	13	.	CATHPATNEKLFF	TGTGCCACCCACCCCGCAACTAATGAAAAACTGTTTTTT
TRBV12-3/TRBV12-4	.	TRBJ2-2	11	many	CASYSAGELFF	TGTGCCAGCTATTCGGCCGGGGAGCTGTTTTTT
TRBV20-1	.	TRBJ2-5	15	.	CSAPSRGQAGETQYF	TGCAGTGCTCCGAGTCGGGGACAAGCGGGGGAGACCCAGTACTTC
TRBV2	.	TRBJ1-6	13	few	CASKGDYNSPLHF	TGTGCCAGCAAAGGTGATTATAATTCACCCCTCCACTTT
TRBV19	.	TRBJ2-5	13	.	CASSMAREETQYF	TGTGCCAGTAGTATGGCAAGGGAAGAGACCCAGTACTTC
TRBV24-1	.	TRBJ1-2	16	few	CATSDPDPAGGYGYTF	TGTGCCACCAGTGACCCTGACCCTGCGGGGGGGTATGGCTACACCTTC
TRBV7-6	.	TRBJ2-1	13	.	CASSATSSNEQFF	TGTGCCAGCAGCGCTACTAGTTCCAATGAGCAGTTCTTC
TRBV4-1	.	TRBJ2-7	16	many	CASSQEVAARPHEQYF	TGCGCCAGCAGCCAAGAAGTTGCGGCTAGGCCCCACGAGCAGTACTTC
TRBV2	TRBD1	TRBJ2-7	17	many	CASSEEGFMDRGNEQYF	TGTGCCAGCAGTGAAGAAGGGTTCATGGACAGGGGGAACGAGCAGTACTTC
TRBV24-1	TRBD1	TRBJ2-1	17	.	CATSDPRDRGGYGEQFF	TGTGCCACCAGTGACCCGAGGGACAGGGGAGGCTATGGTGAGCAGTTCTTC
TRBV12-3/TRBV12-4	TRBD1	TRBJ1-6	15	.	CASSRTGAHNSPLHF	TGTGCCAGCAGCCGGACAGGAGCCCATAATTCACCCCTCCACTTT
TRBV24-1	TRBD2	TRBJ2-3	16	.	CATSDSLAGGRDTQYF	TGTGCCACCAGTGACTCACTAGCGGGGGGGAGAGATACGCAGTATTTT
TRBV7-6	.	TRBJ2-3	14	.	CASSLSAPSDTQYF	TGTGCCAGCAGCTTATCGGCACCCTCGGATACGCAGTATTTT
TRBV4-1	.	TRBJ1-1	15	.	CASSGVRGANTEAFF	TGCGCCAGCAGCGGGGTCCGAGGAGCTAACACTGAAGCTTTCTTT
TRBV6-1	.	TRBJ2-7	11	many	CASSPSREQYF	TGTGCCAGCAGCCCCTCGAGGGAGCAGTACTTC
TRBV6-1	TRBD1	TRBJ2-7	13	.	CASSMTGVGEQYF	TGTGCCAGCAGTATGACAGGGGTCGGCGAGCAGTACTTC
TRBV10-3	.	TRBJ2-5	16	.	CAISESRYRLQETQYF	TGTGCCATCAGTGAGTCAAGGTACAGATTGCAAGAGACCCAGTACTTC
TRBV7-6	.	TRBJ1-5	14	.	CASSLGQVGQPQHF	TGTGCCAGCAGCTTAGGGCAGGTGGGTCAGCCCCAGCATTTT
TRBV15	.	TRBJ2-3	18	.	CATSRDPVVADSTDTQYF	TGTGCCACCAGCAGAGATCCCGTGGTAGCGGACAGCACAGATACGCAGTATTTT
TRBV11-1	.	TRBJ2-1	11	.	CASTLADEQFF	TGTGCCAGCACCCTCGCCGATGAGCAGTTCTTC
TRBV9	.	TRBJ2-5	16	once	CASSFPGLLVVETQYF	TGTGCCAGCAGCTTCCCGGGACTGCTAGTGGTCGAGACCCAGTACTTC
TRBV20-1	TRBD2	TRBJ2-1	14	.	CSAERERSYNEQFF	TGCAGTGCCGAGCGGGAAAGGTCCTACAATGAGCAGTTCTTC
TRBV25-1	TRBD2	TRBJ2-5	15	.	CASSEPGGLEETQYF	TGTGCCAGCAGTGAACCGGGAGGGCTGGAAGAGACCCAGTACTTC
TRBV20-1	TRBD2	TRBJ2-1	12	.	CSASGTSGIRFF	TGCAGTGCTAGCGGGACTAGCGGGATACGGTTCTTC
TRBV12-3/TRBV12-4	TRBD2	TRBJ2-1	12	.	CTSSPGREEQSF	TGTACCAGCAGCCCGGGGAGGGAGGAGCAGTCCTTC
TRBV7-9	.	TRBJ2-7	12	many	CASSLLDYEQYF	TGTGCCAGCAGCTTATTGGACTACGAGCAGTACTTC
TRBV5-1	.	TRBJ1-1	12	.	CASSLEGGGAFF	TGCGCCAGCAGCTTGGAAGGTGGAGGAGCTTTCTTT
TRBV24-1	TRBD2	TRBJ2-3	16	.	CATSDSRGGYADTQYF	TGTGCCACCAGTGACTCGCGGGGGGGCTACGCAGATACGCAGTATTTT
TRBV20-1	TRBD1	TRBJ2-7	12	.	CSFGTGGSEQYF	TGCAGTTTTGGGACAGGGGGGAGCGAGCAGTACTTC
TRBV4-1	TRBD1	TRBJ2-2	15	many	CASSLDRGNTGELFF	TGCGCCAGCAGCCTAGACAGGGGTAACACCGGGGAGCTGTTTTTT
TRBV5-6	.	TRBJ2-1	15	many	CASSLRGRGDNEQFF	TGTGCCAGCAGCTTAAGGGGGCGGGGGGACAATGAGCAGTTCTTC
TRBV6-1	.	TRBJ1-1	12	.	CASSPEGGGAFF	TGTGCCAGCAGTCCCGAGGGGGGGGGAGCTTTCTTT
TRBV2	.	TRBJ2-7	11	.	CASNAGHEQYF	TGTGCCAGCAACGCGGGCCACGAGCAGTACTTC
TRBV20-1	.	TRBJ2-2	14	few	CSAGRGFDTGELFF	TGCAGTGCCGGACGGGGTTTCGACACCGGGGAGCTGTTTTTT
TRBV19	.	TRBJ2-1	12	.	CASSFGFNEQFF	TGTGCCAGTAGTTTCGGTTTCAATGAGCAGTTCTTC
TRBV10-2	.	TRBJ2-5	14	.	CASLEGRGSGAQYF	TGCGCCAGCTTAGAGGGCAGGGGTTCCGGGGCCCAGTACTTC